This TCR beta chain comes out of a study of PD-1 blockade in classical Hodgkin lymphoma. Study background: Intravenous delivery of nivolumab at 3 mg/kg to patients occurred every 2 weeks. Broader study findings: According to reports, newly diagnosed patients had lower baseline TCR diversity than healthy donors, and relapsed/refractory patients had lower baseline TCR diversity still. A significant rise in TCR diversity was seen by C4D1 for CD4+ cells but not for CD8+ cells.

Turning to this clone: No antigen is known for it.

As to time point: cycle 4 day 1 (C4D1), after more than five weeks of nivolumab. Brentuximab vedotin exposure varied, and every patient relapsed after autologous stem cell transplantation. Germline V gene lookup returns CDR1 SEHNR and CDR2 FQNEAQ (reference sequence). V was trimmed by 5 bases and J by 10 bases, leaving 14 bases between them. The CDR3 consists of 13 residues. Profiling relied on immunoSEQ multiplex PCR, and the TCRdb table lists in-frame clones only, not all of them. Here the sample spans tens of thousands of clones, less than 75% being singletons. Sequenced material: peripheral blood mononuclear cells (PBMCs), taken before the fourth cycle of nivolumab. This chain joins TRBV7-9 and TRBJ2-2, with D maybe TRBD1 (6 bases). The clonotype was recovered from a human donor with classical Hodgkin lymphoma. CDR3 residues: CASSHGGALELFF. The CDR3 region has the DNA TGTGCCAGCAGCCATGGGGGCGCCCTGGAGCTGTTTTTT. Full variable domain (missing parts from reference TRBV7-9 and TRBJ2-2): DTGVSQNPRHKITKRGQNVTFRCDPISEHNRLYWYRQTLGQGPEFLTYFQNEAQLEKSRLLSDRFSAERPKGSFSTLEIQRTEQGDSAMYLCASSHGGALELFFGEGSRLTVL.